These T cell receptor beta chains were read from a single sample in a study of cytomegalovirus exposure and HLA in healthy donors. Method: immunoSEQ multiplex PCR; TCRdb's copy keeps in-frame clones and lacks some. In the table there are roughly 63,000 clones, less than 75% of which are singletons. The sample comprised PBMCs. The source is a man aged 50 or older in good health and CMV-seropositive. Each CDR3 is given with its conserved first and last residue. D genes are given only for firm matches. Expanded clones get a size class; other rows say once, few or many, or leave the size out.

v_gene	d_gene	j_gene	abundance	CDR3nt	CDR3aa
TRBV7-7	TRBD1	TRBJ2-3	NA	TGTGCCAGCAGCTTAAGGACAGGGCGCACAGATACGCAGTATTTT	CASSLRTGRTDTQYF
TRBV5-5	NA	TRBJ1-4	few	TGTGCCAGCAGGATCAGGGTAGTTAGTGAAAAACTGTTTTTT	CASRIRVVSEKLFF
TRBV2	NA	TRBJ2-5	NA	TGTGCCAGCAGCCCCCGGGAGACCCAGTACTTC	CASSPRETQYF
TRBV29-1	NA	TRBJ2-5	NA	TGCAGCGTTGGAGGGGGGGAGCAGGAGACCCAGTACTTC	CSVGGGEQETQYF
TRBV7-2	NA	TRBJ1-2	NA	TGTGCCAGCAGCTTATTAGCCAGAGGATATGGCTACACCTTC	CASSLLARGYGYTF
TRBV5-4	NA	TRBJ1-2	once	TGTGCCAGCAGCTTTGGTATAGGCGTCAGGGTTCCTGGCTACACCTTC	CASSFGIGVRVPGYTF
TRBV5-1	TRBD1	TRBJ1-4	few	TGCGCCAGCAGCTTCTCGGGACAGCGAAATGAAAACCTGTTTTTT	CASSFSGQRNENLFF
TRBV6-5	TRBD2	TRBJ2-1	NA	TGTGCCAGCAGCCTTAGCGGGGGGAGTTGGAATGAGCAGTTCTTC	CASSLSGGSWNEQFF
TRBV28	TRBD2	TRBJ2-1	NA	TGTGCCAGCAGTTTACCCCGACTAGCGGGCTCCTACAATGAGCAGTTCTTC	CASSLPRLAGSYNEQFF
TRBV10-3	NA	TRBJ2-3	NA	TGTGCCATCAGTGGATCCAGCCAGGCAGGCACAGATACGCAGTATTTT	CAISGSSQAGTDTQYF
TRBV6-5	NA	TRBJ1-1	NA	TGTGCCAGCAGTTACTCGATCACAGGCAACACTGAAGCTTTCTTT	CASSYSITGNTEAFF
TRBV4-3	NA	TRBJ1-1	NA	TGCGCCAGCAGCCAAGACGGGGGGCCGGGGAACACTGAAGCTTTCTTT	CASSQDGGPGNTEAFF
TRBV10-3	NA	TRBJ2-4	NA	TGTGCCATCAGTGAGTCAAGGGGGGGGAACATTCAGTACTTC	CAISESRGGNIQYF
TRBV5-1	TRBD2	TRBJ2-6	few	TGCGCCAGCAGCGGGGGACTAGCGGCATCTGGGGCCAACGTCCTGACTTTC	CASSGGLAASGANVLTF
TRBV6-4	NA	TRBJ1-5	NA	TGTGCCAGCACCATAAGGTCGGGCGTCCAAAAGGAGGGACAGCCCCAGCATTTT	CASTIRSGVQKEGQPQHF
TRBV7-6	NA	TRBJ2-2	NA	TGTGCCAGCAGCCCAGACTCTACCGCCGGCGGGGAGCTGTTTTTT	CASSPDSTAGGELFF
TRBV10-1	TRBD1	TRBJ1-5	NA	TGCGCCAGCAGTGAGTCGAGTGTGAGCGGGGGGACAGGGGTCCCTAGCAATCAGCCCCAGCATTTT	CASSESSVSGGTGVPSNQPQHF
TRBV7-2	NA	TRBJ1-4	NA	TGTGCCAGCAGCCCGCTATTTCCCAATGAAAAACTGTTTTTT	CASSPLFPNEKLFF
TRBV28	NA	TRBJ1-2	few	TGTGCCAGCTTACGACGGGACTATGGCTACACCTTC	CASLRRDYGYTF
TRBV10-2	TRBD2	TRBJ2-4	few	TGCGCCAGCACGGGAGGAGGGAACATTCAGTACTTC	CASTGGGNIQYF
TRBV7-9	NA	TRBJ1-5	few	TGTGCCAGCAGCTTAGGCCCTCTCGGGGGAGGCAATCAGCCCCAGCATTTT	CASSLGPLGGGNQPQHF
TRBV28	TRBD1	TRBJ1-4	NA	TGTGCCAGCAGTTTCGGGGGACAGGGAAATGAAAAACTGTTTTTT	CASSFGGQGNEKLFF
TRBV10-1	NA	TRBJ2-3	few	TGCGCCAGCAGTGAGCGAGCGGTCGGCACAGATACGCAGTATTTT	CASSERAVGTDTQYF
TRBV25-1	TRBD1	TRBJ1-2	NA	TGTGCCAGCAGTGAAGTGGGACAGAACTATGGCTACACCTTC	CASSEVGQNYGYTF
TRBV5-1	TRBD2	TRBJ2-7	NA	TGCGCCAGCAGCTCGACTAGCGGGAGTTTCGACGAGCAGTACTTC	CASSSTSGSFDEQYF
TRBV2	TRBD2	TRBJ2-1	NA	TGTGCCAGCAGTGAAGCTCACGGGACTAGCATCTACAATGAGCAGTTCTTC	CASSEAHGTSIYNEQFF
TRBV25-1	TRBD2	TRBJ2-3	NA	TGTGCCAGCAGTTTCTGGACTAGCGGGAGAGGAACAGATACGCAGTATTTT	CASSFWTSGRGTDTQYF
TRBV4-3	NA	TRBJ1-6	many	TGCGCCAGCAGCCAAGATAGGGGGTATAATTCACCCCTCCACTTT	CASSQDRGYNSPLHF
TRBV18	TRBD1	TRBJ1-1	once	TGTGCCAGCTCACCAAAGTGGGCAGGGGGAACTGAAGCTTTCTTT	CASSPKWAGGTEAFF
TRBV6-5	NA	TRBJ2-1	NA	TGTGCCAGCAGTTACTCAGACAGTTTTTACAATGAGCAGTTCTTC	CASSYSDSFYNEQFF
TRBV5-4	TRBD1	TRBJ2-7	few	TGTGCCAGCAGCGTGGACAGGGACTCCTACGAGCAGTACTTC	CASSVDRDSYEQYF
TRBV5-1	TRBD2	TRBJ2-2	NA	TGCGCCAGCAGCTTGGCGGGAGGTCCCGGGGAGCTGTTTTTT	CASSLAGGPGELFF
TRBV27	NA	TRBJ2-7	NA	TGTGCCAGCAGTTCCCCCGGGAGTTGGACCTACGAGCAGTACTTC	CASSSPGSWTYEQYF
TRBV11-2	TRBD1	TRBJ1-2	once	TGTGCCAGCAGCCCCCGGGACAGGGGAGGCTACACCTTC	CASSPRDRGGYTF